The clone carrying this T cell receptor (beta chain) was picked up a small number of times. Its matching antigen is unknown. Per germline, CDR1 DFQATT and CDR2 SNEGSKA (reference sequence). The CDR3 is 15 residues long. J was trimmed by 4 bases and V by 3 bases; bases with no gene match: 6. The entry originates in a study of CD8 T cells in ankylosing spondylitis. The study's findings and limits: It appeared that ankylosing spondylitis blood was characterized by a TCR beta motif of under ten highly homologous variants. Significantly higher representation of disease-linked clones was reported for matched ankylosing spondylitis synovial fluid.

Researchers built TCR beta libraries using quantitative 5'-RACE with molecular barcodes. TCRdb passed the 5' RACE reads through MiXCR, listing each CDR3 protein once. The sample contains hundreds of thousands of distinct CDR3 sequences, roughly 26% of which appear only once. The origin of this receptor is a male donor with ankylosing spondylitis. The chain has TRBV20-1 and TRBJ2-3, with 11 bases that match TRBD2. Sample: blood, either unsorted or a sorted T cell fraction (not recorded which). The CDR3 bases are TGCAGTGCTAGGAACCCACTAGCGGGAGCAGATACGCAGTATTTT. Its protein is CSARNPLAGADTQYF.